One sample yielded the 26 T cell receptor beta chains listed below, sequenced in a study of cytomegalovirus exposure and HLA in healthy donors. Primers for the PCR totalled 60 Vbeta and 13 Jbeta. The repertoire was sequenced with immunoSEQ multiplex PCR; TCRdb's copy has only in-frame clones and lacks some. The table has around 200,000 clones, around 79% seen once. The sequenced sample consisted of PBMCs. The receptors were gathered from a man aged 18 to 29 in good health and CMV-seronegative.

The V call is TRBV13, the J call TRBJ2-7; 11 bases fit TRBD2. The V and J ends lost 6 bases and 0 bases, in that order; junction bases with no gene match: 4. The V gene's germline CDR1 is PRHDT and CDR2 FYEKMQ (reference sequence). The CDR3 runs to 15 residues. The DNA of the CDR3 is TGTGCCAGCAGGTCTACTAGCGGGAGCTCCTACGAGCAGTACTTC. Translation gives CASRSTSGSSYEQYF.

This chain uses TRBV4-3 with TRBJ2-3; D is ambiguous. There are 15 residues in the CDR3. From germline, CDR1 is LGHNA and CDR2 YSLEER. V lost 3 bases and J 3 bases, leaving 13 bases between the germline ends. CDR3 bases: TGCGCCAGCAGCCAGTCCCTCCAGTGGACAGATACGCAGTATTTT. Encoded protein: CASSQSLQWTDTQYF.

V usage is TRBV5-5 and J usage is TRBJ1-5; possible D gene TRBD1, 6 bases. The CDR3 totals 13 residues. V was shortened by 4 bases and J by 7 bases, with 12 bases between the two germline ends. CDR1 SGHKS and CDR2 YYEKEE come from the germline V gene (reference sequence). The CDR3 protein is CASSRQGTQPQHF. CDR3 coding DNA: TGTGCCAGCAGCCGGCAGGGGACGCAGCCCCAGCATTTT.

V and J are TRBV28 and TRBJ2-3; 12 bases agree with TRBD2. This CDR3 has 17 residues. Germline CDR1 MDHEN, CDR2 SYDVKM. J lost 5 bases, V lost 5 bases, and 11 bases had no gene match. The CDR3 reads CASSPGTSGSAGDTQYF. The DNA of the CDR3 is TGTGCCAGCAGTCCCGGGACTAGCGGGTCCGCAGGAGATACGCAGTATTTT.

The V and J genes are TRBV18 and TRBJ2-7; 10 positions agree with TRBD1. Trimming took 3 bases from V and 1 from J; bases not matched to a gene: 0. Germline assignment: CDR1 KGHSH and CDR2 LQKENI. The CDR3 totals 14 residues. CDR3 sequence (DNA): TGTGCCAGCTCACCGGGACAGGGGTCCTACGAGCAGTACTTC. The encoded protein is CASSPGQGSYEQYF.

The chain links TRBV6-5 to TRBJ2-5; 7 bases line up with TRBD1. The DNA end favors TRBJ2-7, so the J call may be wrong. From germline, CDR1 is MNHEY and CDR2 SVGAGI. CDR3 length: 12 amino acids. The CDR3 sequence is CASTDRVYEQYF. The CDR3 nucleotides are TGTGCCAGCACCGACAGGGTTTACGAGCAGTACTTC.

The chain employs TRBV6-5 and TRBJ1-4; the D gene is possibly TRBD1 (6 bases). Germline CDR1 and CDR2: MNHEY and SVGAGI. Deletions cut 6 bases from V and 4 bases from J, with 15 bases between. The CDR3 has 15 amino acids. The DNA for the CDR3 is TGTGCCAGCAGGTCCGTCCGGGACAATAATGAAAAACTGTTTTTT. Its translation: CASRSVRDNNEKLFF.

The chain links TRBV5-1 to TRBJ2-2; D is perhaps TRBD2 (5 bases). The V gene lost 4 bases and the J gene lost 4 bases, with 11 bases spanning the gap. From germline, CDR1 is SGHRS and CDR2 YFSETQ. The CDR3 loop spans 14 amino acids. CDR3 residues: CASSVGRGTGELFF. The CDR3 coding sequence is TGCGCCAGCAGCGTAGGACGGGGCACCGGGGAGCTGTTTTTT.

The CDR3 DNA is TGTGCCAGCAGTGGTCTAGCGGGGGGCTCCTACGAGCAGTACTTC. This sequence encodes CASSGLAGGSYEQYF. J is TRBJ2-7 and V is TRBV6-1, with 11 bases lining up with TRBD2. Losses at the gene ends were 4 bases for V and 0 bases for J; bases not matched to a gene: 2. Germline CDR1 is MNHNS and CDR2 is SASEGT. The CDR3 totals 15 residues.

This rearrangement joins TRBV28 to TRBJ2-7; maybe TRBD1 (5 bases). Germline lookup yields CDR1 MDHEN and CDR2 SYDVKM. The V end was cut by 1 base, the J end by 3 bases, with 10 bases between. This CDR3 contains 14 residues. CDR3 sequence (DNA): TGTGCCAGCAGTTTATCCAGGGTAAGCTACGAGCAGTACTTC. Translation: CASSLSRVSYEQYF.

This rearrangement joins TRBV7-9 to TRBJ2-6; D gene uncertain. Germline-derived CDR1 and CDR2 are SEHNR and FQNEAQ (reference sequence). This CDR3 is 17 amino acids long. Trimming took off 7 bases at V and 0 bases at J, with 16 bases between the two ends. The CDR3 loop reads CASTIPVSASGANVLTF. The CDR3 DNA is TGTGCCAGCACAATACCAGTTTCCGCCTCTGGGGCCAACGTCCTGACTTTC.

This clone was recorded a few times. The V call is TRBV6-1, the J call TRBJ1-5, with TRBD1 identical over 7 bases. The CDR3 runs to 15 residues. The germline gives CDR1 MNHNS, CDR2 SASEGT. V trimming: 6 bases; J trimming: 2 bases; junction bases outside the gene matches: 7. Here the CDR3 reads CASRSGTAGNQPQHF. Here the CDR3 DNA reads TGTGCCAGCAGGTCGGGGACAGCGGGCAATCAGCCCCAGCATTTT.

Regarding this clone: At the DNA level, this CDR3 is encoded by other sequences in the same sample as well. The chain carries TRBV7-2 and TRBJ2-2, with 13 bases aligning to TRBD2. The CDR3 length is 16 residues. Per the germline V gene, CDR1 is SGHTA and CDR2 is FQGNSA. V lost 5 bases, J lost 2 bases, and 2 bases stayed unmatched. The DNA for the CDR3 is TGTGCCAGCAGCCCGGGACTAGCGGGAAACACCGGGGAGCTGTTTTTT. Its protein product is CASSPGLAGNTGELFF.

The chain has TRBV6-5 and TRBJ1-2; D gene uncertain. The CDR3 is 15 amino acids. Trimming cost V 0 bases and J 5 bases, with 13 bases left between them. The germline V gene has CDR1 MNHEY and CDR2 SVGAGI. CDR3 sequence reads: CASSYSTGSAYGYTF. Written as DNA, the CDR3 is TGTGCCAGCAGTTACTCGACTGGGTCGGCGTATGGCTACACCTTC.

The V gene is TRBV29-1, the J gene TRBJ2-7; D remains unclear. V lost 2 bases to trimming and J lost 4 bases, with 9 bases between them. The CDR3 length is 12 residues. CDR1 SQVTM and CDR2 ANQGSEA come from the germline V gene. The CDR3 nucleotides read TGCAGCGTTGAAACGGCAGGATACGAGCAGTACTTC. The encoded protein is CSVETAGYEQYF.

This rearrangement joins TRBV19 to TRBJ1-5; 10 bases line up with TRBD1. From germline, CDR1 is LNHDA and CDR2 SQIVND (reference sequence). The ends lost 5 bases at V and 6 bases at J; junction bases unmatched: 7. This CDR3 comprises 15 residues. The DNA for the CDR3 is TGTGCCAGTAGTGCCCCCGGGACAGGGGTTCAGCCCCAGCATTTT. Translating gives CASSAPGTGVQPQHF. Based on the CDR3 plus reference TRBV19 and TRBJ1-5, the full variable domain is DGGITQSPKYLFRKEGQNVTLSCEQNLNHDAMYWYRQDPGQGLRLIYYSQIVNDFQKGDIAEGYSVSREKKESFPLTVTSAQKNPTAFYLCASSAPGTGVQPQHFGDGTRLSIL.

The CDR3 DNA is TGTGCCAGCAGTGACAGGGATGTAATTGAAGCTTTCTTT. Translated: CASSDRDVIEAFF. The chain employs TRBV6-5 and TRBJ1-1; TRBD1 matches 7 bases. The germline CDR1 and CDR2 sequences are MNHEY and SVGAGI. J was trimmed by 7 bases and V by 5 bases; bases with no gene match: 7. This CDR3 has 13 amino acids.

V and J are TRBV2 and TRBJ2-5; 9 bases are a match to TRBD2. The V gene's germline CDR1 is SNHLY and CDR2 FYNNEI. The CDR3 is 14 residues long. The V segment lost 7 bases and the J segment 5 bases; nucleotides outside the gene matches: 8. The CDR3 DNA follows: TGTGCCAGCAAGAGCGGGGGGCCGGGGGAGACCCAGTACTTC. Translating it yields CASKSGGPGETQYF. Full variable domain (rest looked up from reference TRBV2 and TRBJ2-5): EPEVTQTPSHQVTQMGQEVILRCVPISNHLYFYWYRQILGQKVEFLVSFYNNEISEKSEIFDDQFSVERPDGSNFTLKIRSTKLEDSAMYFCASKSGGPGETQYFGPGTRLLVL.

The CDR3 bases are TGTGCCAGCAGCCCTGGACAGGGGGCAATCTATGGCTACACCTTC. It encodes CASSPGQGAIYGYTF. The chain carries TRBV7-9 and TRBJ1-2; TRBD1 aligns across 11 bases. This CDR3 comprises 15 residues. The V segment lost 5 bases and the J segment 4 bases; nucleotides outside the gene matches: 6. Germline V lookup: CDR1 SEHNR, CDR2 FQNEAQ (reference sequence). The complete variable domain, with remaining parts taken from reference TRBV7-9 and TRBJ1-2, reads DTGVSQNPRHKITKRGQNVTFRCDPISEHNRLYWYRQTLGQGPEFLTYFQNEAQLEKSRLLSDRFSAERPKGSFSTLEIQRTEQGDSAMYLCASSPGQGAIYGYTFGSGTRLTVV.

This chain uses TRBV5-1 with TRBJ2-1; D might be TRBD2 (6 bases). V lost 3 bases and J lost 12, with 19 bases in between. The CDR3 is made up of 14 amino acids. The germline CDR1 and CDR2 sequences are SGHRS and YFSETQ. CDR3 nucleotide sequence: TGCGCCAGCAGCTCCCCGGGGGAAAATATGGGGCAGTTCTTC. Encoded protein: CASSSPGENMGQFF. Drawing the rest from reference TRBV5-1 and TRBJ2-1, the complete variable domain is KAGVTQTPRYLIKTRGQQVTLSCSPISGHRSVSWYQQTPGQGLQFLFEYFSETQRNKGNFPGRFSGRQFSNSRSEMNVSTLELGDSALYLCASSSPGENMGQFFGPGTRLTVL.

The chain joins TRBV5-4 to TRBJ2-2; the D gene is possibly TRBD2 (6 bases). The CDR3 totals 14 residues. Germline lookup yields CDR1 SGHNT and CDR2 YYREEE (reference sequence). The V end was cut by 5 bases, the J end by 4 bases, with 12 bases between. CDR3 nucleotide sequence: TGTGCCAGCAGTCCGGCGGGGTCCACCGGGGAGCTGTTTTTT. Amino acid sequence: CASSPAGSTGELFF.

This chain joins TRBV7-9 and TRBJ2-7, with TRBD1 matching 7 bases. CDR3 length equals 15 residues. Germline V gene lookup returns CDR1 SEHNR and CDR2 FQNEAQ (reference sequence). The ends lost 1 base at V and 2 bases at J; junction bases unmatched: 5. The CDR3 protein is CASSLGGQITYEQYF. CDR3 in DNA: TGTGCCAGCAGCTTAGGGGGACAGATAACCTACGAGCAGTACTTC.

This clone has just a few counts. The chain recombines TRBV7-8 with TRBJ2-5; 9 bases agree with TRBD1. The V gene end was trimmed by 5 bases and the J gene end by 3 bases; junction bases not matched to a gene: 10. This CDR3 has 16 residues. Germline V CDR1 and CDR2: SGHVS, FQNEAQ. Here the CDR3 reads CASSTWGDRVEETQYF. As DNA, the CDR3 is TGTGCCAGCAGCACATGGGGGGACAGGGTAGAAGAGACCCAGTACTTC.

The chain carries TRBV7-3 and TRBJ2-1, with 10 bases fitting TRBD2. Trimming cost V 6 bases and J 4 bases; bases outside gene matches: 3. This CDR3 spans 14 amino acids. Germline CDR1 SGHTA, CDR2 FQGTGA. The CDR3 protein is CASRRLAGYNEQFF. The CDR3 DNA reads TGTGCCAGCAGGAGACTAGCGGGTTACAATGAGCAGTTCTTC.

The CDR3 sequence is CASSPETEVIGYEQYF. As DNA, the CDR3 is TGTGCCAGCAGCCCGGAGACAGAAGTGATTGGGTACGAGCAGTACTTC. The chain carries TRBV4-2 and TRBJ2-7, with a possible D match to TRBD1 (5 bases). Trimming left V 4 bases short and J 4 bases short, with 20 bases between. CDR3 length: 16 amino acids. Germline CDR1 is LGHNA and CDR2 is YNFKEQ.

The chain has TRBV19 and TRBJ2-6; the match to TRBD1 covers 9 bases. This CDR3 contains 18 residues. Trimming removed 5 bases from V and 0 bases from J; junction bases left unmatched: 8. Germline CDR1 reads LNHDA; CDR2 reads SQIVND (reference sequence). The DNA of the CDR3 is TGTGCCAGTAGTCCCTATGACAGGGGGGACTCTGGGGCCAACGTCCTGACTTTC. Translating it yields CASSPYDRGDSGANVLTF.